A selection of T cell receptor beta chains follows, all from one sample in a study of OX40 agonist ivuxolimab in advanced cancers. The method was immunoSEQ multiplex PCR; TCRdb's version includes in-frame clones alone and lacks a portion of them. This table has some 60,000 clones, 75% to 90% appearing once. The material was CD4+ or CD8+ T cells sorted from blood, obtained in a trial of the OX40 agonist ivuxolimab. These receptors were obtained from an adult with an advanced solid tumor such as melanoma, head and neck, liver or kidney cancer. Each CDR3 is given with its conserved first and last residue. A D gene is named only where the DNA matches it firmly. Clone size is stated in some rows and not others, as once, few, many or a class when expanded.

j_call,clone_size,v_call,d_call,cdr3_aa,cdr3_nt
TRBJ2-5,.,TRBV7-3,TRBD2,CASSLTGGRSVETQYF,TGTGCCAGCAGCCTGACGGGGGGGCGCTCGGTAGAGACCCAGTACTTC
TRBJ2-3,.,TRBV5-1,TRBD1,CASSLGGQGGTDTQYF,TGCGCCAGCAGCTTGGGCGGACAGGGAGGCACAGATACGCAGTATTTT
TRBJ2-5,.,TRBV9,.,CASSVEAGQETQYF,TGTGCCAGCAGCGTAGAAGCGGGTCAAGAGACCCAGTACTTC
TRBJ1-5,.,TRBV2,.,CATRETGRNQPQHF,TGTGCCACCCGGGAGACAGGACGCAATCAGCCCCAGCATTTT
TRBJ2-7,.,TRBV5-1,.,CASSLSLQYEQYF,TGCGCCAGCAGCTTGTCGCTGCAATACGAGCAGTACTTC
TRBJ1-2,.,TRBV5-6,.,CASSLVQGQGGYTF,TGTGCCAGCAGCTTGGTTCAGGGCCAGGGGGGCTACACCTTC
TRBJ1-5,few,TRBV19,TRBD1,CASSPRGQGPTIKQPQHF,TGTGCCAGTAGTCCAAGAGGACAGGGTCCTACCATAAAGCAGCCCCAGCATTTT
TRBJ2-1,.,TRBV28,.,CASSGADRYNEQFF,TGTGCCAGCAGCGGAGCGGACCGCTACAATGAGCAGTTCTTC
TRBJ2-1,few,TRBV19,.,CASTSRPRVNYYNEQFF,TGTGCCAGTACCTCGAGACCTAGGGTCAACTACTACAATGAGCAGTTCTTC
TRBJ2-1,.,TRBV7-6,.,CASSLVSSREQFF,TGTGCCAGCAGCTTAGTTTCGTCACGGGAGCAGTTCTTC
TRBJ2-1,.,TRBV29-1,TRBD1,CSVRTGGYNEQFF,TGCAGCGTCCGGACAGGGGGTTACAATGAGCAGTTCTTC
TRBJ2-1,.,TRBV7-9,TRBD2,CASRRGLAGDDEQFF,TGTGCCAGCAGGAGGGGACTAGCGGGAGACGATGAGCAGTTCTTC
TRBJ1-3,.,TRBV6-6,.,CASKGHSNTIYF,TGTGCCAGCAAGGGGCATTCAAACACCATATATTTT
TRBJ2-1,.,TRBV6-6,TRBD2,CASSYPGSGRGNEQFF,TGTGCCAGCAGTTACCCGGGGAGCGGGAGAGGTAATGAGCAGTTCTTC
TRBJ2-7,.,TRBV25-1,.,CASSGQNFYEQYF,TGTGCCAGCAGCGGACAGAACTTCTACGAGCAGTACTTC
TRBJ2-5,once,TRBV5-6,.,CASSSSGFSLYQETQYF,TGTGCCAGCAGTTCCAGCGGGTTCAGTCTGTACCAAGAGACCCAGTACTTC
TRBJ1-6,.,TRBV7-9,.,CASSLDVGTPLHF,TGTGCCAGCAGCTTAGACGTTGGAACACCCCTCCACTTT
TRBJ2-1,few,TRBV9,TRBD2,CASSVVATSGRLYNEQFF,TGTGCCAGCAGCGTAGTGGCGACTAGCGGGAGACTTTACAATGAGCAGTTCTTC
TRBJ2-7,.,TRBV15,TRBD2,CATSERTSGMGEQYF,TGTGCCACCAGCGAGAGGACTAGCGGGATGGGGGAGCAGTACTTC
TRBJ1-1,.,TRBV4-1,.,CASSQEATGDTEAFF,TGCGCCAGCAGCCAAGAGGCCACAGGAGACACTGAAGCTTTCTTT